This T cell receptor (beta chain) was sequenced during a study of tumor-infiltrating lymphocytes in localized non-small cell lung cancer. Across the study: From each patient, both tumor and uninvolved lung, non-adjacent to tumor, were sampled. Study conclusions and caveats: Tumor T-cell fraction was not associated with recurrence-free survival. Only some patients had TCR sequencing, depending on available tissue. Tumors had more T cell infiltration than uninvolved lung, per TCRbeta sequencing and CD3 counts.

CDR3 size: 15 residues. Trimming cost V 4 bases and J 5 bases, with 16 bases left between them. Looked up from germline, CDR1 is PRHDT and CDR2 is FYEKMQ (reference sequence). Only in-frame clones appear in the TCRdb table, and some are missing; sequencing was by immunoSEQ multiplex PCR. The sample carries 20,000 to 30,000 clones, just under 70% recorded once. Concerning this clone: What it binds is unknown.

The chain links TRBV13 to TRBJ2-3; D not certain. This receptor was obtained from a human donor with non-small cell lung cancer. The sample taken for sequencing was lung tumor tissue. The CDR3 DNA reads as TGTGCCAGCAGCTCTACACAAGCCCGAGGAGATACGCAGTATTTT. It specifies CASSSTQARGDTQYF.